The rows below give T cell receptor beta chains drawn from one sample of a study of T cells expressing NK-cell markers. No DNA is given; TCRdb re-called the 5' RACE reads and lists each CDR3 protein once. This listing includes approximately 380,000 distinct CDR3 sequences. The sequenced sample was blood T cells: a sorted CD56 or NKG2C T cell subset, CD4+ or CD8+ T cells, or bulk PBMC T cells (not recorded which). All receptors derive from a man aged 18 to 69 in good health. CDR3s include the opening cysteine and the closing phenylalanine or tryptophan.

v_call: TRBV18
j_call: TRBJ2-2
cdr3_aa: CASSPYQSSGELFF

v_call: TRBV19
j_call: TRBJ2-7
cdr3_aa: CASSTQTGSSYEQYF

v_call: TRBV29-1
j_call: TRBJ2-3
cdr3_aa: CSAGQGGADTQYF

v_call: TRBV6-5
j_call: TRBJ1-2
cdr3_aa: CASSYERGDGYTF

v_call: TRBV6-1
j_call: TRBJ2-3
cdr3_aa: CASSEERGPQYF

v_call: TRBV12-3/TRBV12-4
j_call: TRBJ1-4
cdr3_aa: CASSAKGTGGSEKLFF

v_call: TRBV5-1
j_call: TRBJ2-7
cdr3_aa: CASSWTLGQGNEQYF

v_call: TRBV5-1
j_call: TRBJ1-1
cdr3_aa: CASSRDGQAEAFF

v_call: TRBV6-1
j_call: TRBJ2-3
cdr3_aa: CASSPRGGPDTQYF

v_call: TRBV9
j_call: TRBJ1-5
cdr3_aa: CASSGGTGGGQPQHF

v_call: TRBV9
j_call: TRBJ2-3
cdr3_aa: CASSVGAAAVTDTQYF

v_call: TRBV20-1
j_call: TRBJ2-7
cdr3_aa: CSPNDRSTYEQYF

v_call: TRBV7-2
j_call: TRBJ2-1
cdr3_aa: CASSRDSGGAGNEQFF

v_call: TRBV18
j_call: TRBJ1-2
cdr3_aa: CASSPPGGGGYGYTF

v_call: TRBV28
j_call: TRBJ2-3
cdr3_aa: CASRSPGGRADTQYF

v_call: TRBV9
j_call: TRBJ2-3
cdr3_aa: CASSLRGGWSDTQYF

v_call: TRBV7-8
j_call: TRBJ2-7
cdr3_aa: CASSLTRLGPYEQYF

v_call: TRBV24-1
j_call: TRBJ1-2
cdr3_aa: CATSSGTLNYGYTF

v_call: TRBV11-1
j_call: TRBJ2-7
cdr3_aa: CATSFLGPYEQYF

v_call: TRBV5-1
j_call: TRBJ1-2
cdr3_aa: CASSLEGTGGYTF

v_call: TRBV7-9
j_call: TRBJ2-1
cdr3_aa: CASSQRTSGRSYNEQFF

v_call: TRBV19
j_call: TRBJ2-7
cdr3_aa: CASSIEGAYSYEQYF

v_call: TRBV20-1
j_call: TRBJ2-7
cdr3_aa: CSASSTVRSSYEQYF

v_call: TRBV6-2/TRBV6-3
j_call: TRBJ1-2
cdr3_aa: CASSWTGSYGYTF

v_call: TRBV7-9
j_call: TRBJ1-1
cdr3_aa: CASSLQPPNTEAFF

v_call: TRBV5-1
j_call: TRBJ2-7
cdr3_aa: CASSQDRSLYEQYF

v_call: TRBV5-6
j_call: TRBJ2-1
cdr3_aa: CASSFLSGGANEQFF

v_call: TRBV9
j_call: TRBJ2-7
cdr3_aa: CASSGGQGGYEQYF

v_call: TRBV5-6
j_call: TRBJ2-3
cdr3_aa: CASSFPATIPTDTQYF

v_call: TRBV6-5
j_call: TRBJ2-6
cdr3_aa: CASINRQAGANVLTF

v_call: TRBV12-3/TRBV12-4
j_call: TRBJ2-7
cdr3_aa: CASSFLSYEQYF